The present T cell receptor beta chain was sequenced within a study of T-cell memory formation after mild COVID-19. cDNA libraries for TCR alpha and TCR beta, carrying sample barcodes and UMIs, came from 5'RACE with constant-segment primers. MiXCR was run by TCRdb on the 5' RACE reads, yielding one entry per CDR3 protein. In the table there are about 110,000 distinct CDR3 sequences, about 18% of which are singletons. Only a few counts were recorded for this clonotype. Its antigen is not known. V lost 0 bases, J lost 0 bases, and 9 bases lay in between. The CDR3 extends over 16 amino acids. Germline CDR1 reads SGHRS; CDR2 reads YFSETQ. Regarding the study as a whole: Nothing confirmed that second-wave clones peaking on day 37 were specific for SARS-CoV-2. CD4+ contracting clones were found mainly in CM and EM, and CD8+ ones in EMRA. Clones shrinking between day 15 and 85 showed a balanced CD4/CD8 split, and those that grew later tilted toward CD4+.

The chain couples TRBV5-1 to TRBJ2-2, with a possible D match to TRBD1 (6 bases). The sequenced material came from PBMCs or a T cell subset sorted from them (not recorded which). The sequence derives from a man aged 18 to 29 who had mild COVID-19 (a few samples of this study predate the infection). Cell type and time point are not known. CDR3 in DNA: TGCGCCAGCAGCTTGGCCGGGACATCGAACACCGGGGAGCTGTTTTTT. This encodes CASSLAGTSNTGELFF.